What follows describes a single T cell receptor beta chain. The data belong to a study of CD8+ T cells in alopecia areata. Treatment reported: oral pan-JAK inhibitor, 5-10 mg twice daily. Peripheral blood and lesional scalp punch biopsies were taken from alopecia areata patients. PBMCs served as the source from which CD4+ and CD8+ T cells were sorted. The V gene's germline CDR1 is SGDLS and CDR2 YYNGEE. This CDR3 comprises 19 residues. The V gene lost 4 bases and the J gene lost 0 bases, with 20 bases spanning the gap. Following RNA extraction, reverse transcription yielded cDNA that acted as the sequencing template. The data were produced by immunoSEQ multiplex PCR, yet TCRdb's version contains in-frame clones alone and is incomplete. Among approximately 190,000 clones, 55% to 70% were seen once, and the ten largest hold 5.5%.

The clonotype originates from a human donor with alopecia areata. This chain links TRBV9 with TRBJ2-6, with D maybe TRBD1 (5 bases). The sample in question was CD4+ T cells sorted from blood, obtained at week 24, from a patient treated with tofacitinib. CDR3 sequence (DNA): TGTGCCAGCAGCCCATCATGGGGCACGACAATCTCTGGGGCCAACGTCCTGACTTTC. Its translation is CASSPSWGTTISGANVLTF.